Sequencing of this TCR beta chain was carried out in a study of cytomegalovirus exposure and HLA in healthy donors. Clones were sequenced by immunoSEQ multiplex PCR, and TCRdb holds only the in-frame ones, with some missing. The sample has about 120,000 clones; 75% to 90% are singletons. V was pared by 6 bases and J by 3 bases, with 5 bases of the junction left unmatched. The CDR3 runs 13 residues. Germline values: CDR1 SGHTA, CDR2 FQGNSA. The chain links TRBV7-2 to TRBJ2-7; 7 nucleotides agree with TRBD1. The clonotype originates from a young woman in good health and CMV-seronegative. The sample taken for sequencing was PBMCs. In nucleotides, the CDR3 is TGTGCCAGCAGAGGGGGCAGGAACTACGAGCAGTACTTC. Its protein product is CASRGGRNYEQYF.